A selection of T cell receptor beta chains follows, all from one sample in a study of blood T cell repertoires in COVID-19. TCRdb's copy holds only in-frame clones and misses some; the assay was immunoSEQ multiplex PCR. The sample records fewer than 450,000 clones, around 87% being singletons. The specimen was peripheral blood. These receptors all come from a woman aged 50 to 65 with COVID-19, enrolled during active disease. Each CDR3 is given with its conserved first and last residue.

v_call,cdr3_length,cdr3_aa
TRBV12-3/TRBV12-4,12,CASSGGSREQYF
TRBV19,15,CASSITHRAGNTIYF
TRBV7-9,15,CASSPRAGGFTEAFF
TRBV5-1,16,CASSLLAVGGTDTQYF
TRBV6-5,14,CASNPRRGAKTQYF
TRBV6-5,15,CASSRAGNSGNTIYF
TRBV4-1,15,CASSAAGTGFEKLFF
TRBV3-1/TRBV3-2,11,CASSQGEEAFF
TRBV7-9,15,CASSLGDISSYEQYF
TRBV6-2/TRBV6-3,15,CASSYPGTATGELFF
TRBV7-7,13,CASSSGPGVEQYF
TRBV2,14,CASSLSGNFDTQYF
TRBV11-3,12,CASSLDHREAFF
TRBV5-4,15,CASSQRAGGLNEQFF
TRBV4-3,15,CASSQLPRGADTQYF
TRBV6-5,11,CATLGARTQYF
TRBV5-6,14,CASSQVQDPYEQYF
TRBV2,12,CASSGSGTPQYF
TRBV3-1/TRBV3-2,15,CASSKRRDSSYGYTF
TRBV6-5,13,CASQRGMGETQYF
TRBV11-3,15,CASSQRQGGSYEQYF
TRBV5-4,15,CASSSPGQGTYGYTF
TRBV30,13,CAWSLRTDTEAFF
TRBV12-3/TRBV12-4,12,CASSPGLAGRYF
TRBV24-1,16,CATSDRGETPREEQFF
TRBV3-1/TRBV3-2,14,CASSFRLVGYEQYF
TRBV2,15,CASTRTSGSNNEQYF
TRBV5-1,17,CASSLGDRGSINSPLHF
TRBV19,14,CASSIRDSFDGYTF
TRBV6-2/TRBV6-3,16,CASSPVQGAIDQPQHF
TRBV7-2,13,CASSLGTGNGYTF
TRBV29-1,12,CSVEVGPELAYF
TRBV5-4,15,CASSPTSGREETQYF
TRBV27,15,CASSFRGRGPGELFF
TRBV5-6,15,CASSPRTGFNTEAFF
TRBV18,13,CASSPGYPREAFF
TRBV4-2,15,CASSQDFTGNYGYTF
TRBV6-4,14,CASRTGGNTGELFF
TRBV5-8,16,CASSPGTSFKGETQYF
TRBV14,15,CASSPGQGLSYEQYF
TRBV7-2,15,CASSPRTRLHYEQYF